The clone carrying this T cell receptor (beta chain) was observed at least ten times. Antigen: not known. The data derive from a study of tumor-infiltrating lymphocytes in primary liver carcinoma. General study findings and limits: Significantly larger top-250-clone fractions were found in tumors than in blood (p = 0.039).

Extraction of RNA together with DNA used roughly 20-33 mg of unsorted bulk tissue. TCR beta cDNA was reverse-transcribed from 500 to 550 ng of total RNA. The reaction used a constant-region primer and ProtoScript II reverse transcriptase. Amplification in three nested multiplex PCR rounds with slightly modified ARM-PCR gave rise to TCR beta libraries. MiXCR was run by TCRdb on the multiplex PCR reads, yielding one entry per CDR3 protein. Seen here are around 80,000 distinct CDR3 sequences, approximately 62% observed once, and the top ten hold about 26%. The sequencing input was tumor-adjacent normal liver tissue. This sequence was found in a man aged 40-50 years with primary liver carcinoma and hepatitis B virus infection.

The CDR3 nucleotides read TGTGCCAGTAGTTTGTCAACCTTGAGCTCCTACAATGAGCAGTTCTTC. Protein: CASSLSTLSSYNEQFF. The genes are TRBV19 and TRBJ2-1; D not certain. The V and J ends lost 5 bases and 0 bases respectively, with 14 bases between them. This CDR3 comprises 16 residues. Germline CDR1 and CDR2: LNHDA and SQIVND (reference sequence).